Reported below is one T cell receptor beta chain. The sample is drawn from a study of blood T cell repertoires in COVID-19. Trimming shortened V by 5 bases and J by 0 bases, and 16 bases separated the two germline ends. The CDR3 totals 16 residues. In germline, CDR1 is SEHNR, CDR2 FQNEAQ (reference sequence). The protocol was immunoSEQ multiplex PCR, while the TCRdb copy is restricted to in-frame clones and leaves out a portion. The data show a few hundred thousand clones, with around 89% seen just once and around 5.8% held by the top ten. Sequencing was performed on peripheral blood. This receptor was identified in a woman aged 45-65 years with COVID-19, enrolled during active disease. The chain joins TRBV7-9 to TRBJ1-2; D is perhaps TRBD1 (5 bases). The CDR3 here is CASSRPRAVTNYGYTF. In DNA form, the CDR3 reads TGTGCCAGCAGCCGCCCCAGGGCAGTAACTAACTATGGCTACACCTTC.